One and the same sample provided the 3 T cell receptor beta chains below, sequenced in a study of shared clonotypes between healthy human individuals. TCRdb's copy holds only in-frame clones and misses some; the assay was immunoSEQ multiplex PCR. The sample holds about 1 million clones, approximately 72% seen once. The specimen sequenced was memory CD4+ T cells sorted from blood. As for subset: CD45RA-negative fraction. The source of these receptors is a man aged 18 to 29 in good health.

In this sample, this clone turned up many times. The chain uses TRBV9 and TRBJ2-3, with 11 bases matching TRBD2. J was trimmed by 6 bases and V by 0 bases; bases with no gene match: 12. The CDR3 has 18 residues. Germline loops: CDR1 SGDLS, CDR2 YYNGEE. The CDR3 DNA follows: TGTGCCAGCAGCGTAGTGCCCCTCAGACTAGCGGGAACGGATACGCAGTATTTT. Amino acid sequence: CASSVVPLRLAGTDTQYF.

The chain combines TRBV10-2 with TRBJ1-2; TRBD1 might be the D (5 bases). Germline V CDR1 and CDR2: WSHSY, SAAADI. Trimming cost V 5 bases and J 4 bases, with 8 bases left between them. This CDR3 contains 12 residues. In DNA form, the CDR3 reads TGCGCCAGCAGTATAGACAGCTATGGCTACACCTTC. It codes for CASSIDSYGYTF.

The gene calls are TRBV27 and TRBJ2-3; TRBD2 matches 7 bases. CDR1 and CDR2 from the germline V gene are MNHEY and SMNVEV (reference sequence). The length of the CDR3 is 15 residues. Trimming removed 3 bases from V and 0 bases from J; junction bases left unmatched: 3. Here the CDR3 DNA reads TGTGCCAGCAGTTTTGTGGGAGGGAGCACAGATACGCAGTATTTT. Residues: CASSFVGGSTDTQYF.